A single sample gave rise to the 18 T cell receptor beta chains below, sequenced in a study of T cell repertoires in cytomegalovirus infection. Using its own MiXCR run on the reads, TCRdb lists one record per CDR3 protein. The sample includes under 250,000 distinct CDR3 sequences, around 6.4% seen only once; the top ten take around 6.5%. Sample: PBMCs. The origin of the receptors is a human donor in good health (CMV status not recorded). Some clones in this sample may be carry-over from other donors' samples.

This clonotype was seen ten or more times. The gene calls are TRBV12-5 and TRBJ1-2; D unresolved. Germline values: CDR1 LGHNT, CDR2 FRNRAP. The CDR3 consists of 11 residues. Trimming pared 3 bases from V and 13 bases from J, leaving 12 bases between. The CDR3 here is CASGFGPGVTF. DNA for the CDR3: TGTGCTAGTGGTTTCGGTCCCGGTGTCACCTTC. Full variable domain (outside the CDR3, taken from reference TRBV12-5 and TRBJ1-2): DARVTQTPRHKVTEMGQEVTMRCQPILGHNTVFWYRQTMMQGLELLAYFRNRAPLDDSGMPKDRFSAEMPDATLATLKIQPSEPRDSAVYFCASGFGPGVTFGSGTRLTVV.

This clonotype appeared many times. The V call is TRBV29-1, the J call TRBJ2-7; 8 bases line up with TRBD1. V was pared by 0 bases and J by 7 bases, with 2 bases of the junction left unmatched. Germline values: CDR1 SQVTM, CDR2 ANQGSEA. The CDR3 sequence is 12 residues long. The CDR3 bases are TGCAGCGTTGAAGAAGACAGGGGAGAGCAGTACTTC. Translation: CSVEEDRGEQYF.

This clonotype was recorded at least ten times. This sequence joins TRBV12-3 or TRBV12-4 and TRBJ1-2, with 8 bases identical to TRBD1. This CDR3 contains 17 residues. Trimming took 5 bases from V and 3 from J; bases not matched to a gene: 14. In nucleotides, the CDR3 is TGTGCCAGCAGTCCAGGGGGCACAGGGTTTGTGTACTATGGCTACACCTTC. Protein product: CASSPGGTGFVYYGYTF.

This clonotype was seen ten or more times. This chain joins TRBV9 and TRBJ1-5; 9 bases align to TRBD1. Germline CDR1 and CDR2: SGDLS and YYNGEE. J lost 6 bases, V lost 4 bases, and 8 bases had no gene match. The CDR3 runs 15 residues. The CDR3 protein is CASSLGQGMTQPQHF. DNA for the CDR3: TGTGCCAGCAGCTTAGGACAGGGGATGACTCAGCCCCAGCATTTT.

This clonotype was recorded many times. This rearrangement joins TRBV7-2 to TRBJ2-6; D unresolved. The CDR3 loop spans 17 amino acids. CDR1 is SGHTA and CDR2 is FQGNSA in the germline V gene. V shed 5 bases and J shed 1 base, with 15 bases lying between them. CDR3 in amino acids: CASSVSVLRSGANVLTF. CDR3 coding DNA: TGTGCCAGCAGCGTATCCGTACTCAGATCTGGGGCCAACGTCCTGACTTTC.

This clonotype was counted many times. The chain employs TRBV5-1 and TRBJ2-3, with 12 bases that match TRBD2. With V trimmed by 5 bases and J by 2 bases, 3 bases remained unmatched. The length of the CDR3 is 15 residues. CDR1 and CDR2 from the germline V gene are SGHRS and YFSETQ. CDR3 loop: CASRGLAGTTDTQYF. The CDR3 DNA is TGCGCCAGCAGAGGACTAGCGGGGACCACAGATACGCAGTATTTT.

This clonotype was counted between two and nine times. V is TRBV30 and J is TRBJ2-7; D gene ambiguous. The CDR3 consists of 13 residues. Germline CDR1 and CDR2: GTSNPN and SVGIG (reference sequence). V lost 3 bases, J lost 5 bases, and 14 bases lay in between. For the CDR3, the DNA is TGTGCCTGGAGGTCATGGGGTCGGAACGAGCAGTACTTC. Its translation is CAWRSWGRNEQYF. The entire variable domain, with the rest obtained from reference TRBV30 and TRBJ2-7, is as follows: SQTIHQWPATLVQPVGSPLSLECTVEGTSNPNLYWYRQAAGRGLQLLFYSVGIGQISSEVPQNLSASRPQDRQFILSSKKLLLSDSGFYLCAWRSWGRNEQYFGPGTRLTVT.

This clonotype has a count of ten or more. The genes are TRBV7-2 and TRBJ1-1; D not certain. The CDR3 is made up of 13 amino acids. The V end was cut by 0 bases, the J end by 5 bases, with 7 bases between. Germline V gene data show CDR1 as SGHTA and CDR2 as FQGNSA. CDR3 in DNA: TGTGCCAGCAGCTTAGCAGAGATAACTGAAGCTTTCTTT. It is translated as CASSLAEITEAFF.

This clonotype was detected many times. The V and J genes are TRBV5-1 and TRBJ2-3; 7 bases match TRBD1. Trimming at V came to 0 bases and at J to 2 bases, leaving 3 bases not matched to a gene. Germline CDR1 and CDR2: SGHRS and YFSETQ. The CDR3 is 15 amino acids. CDR3 residues: CASSLGDRNTDTQYF. The CDR3 DNA follows: TGCGCCAGCAGCTTGGGGGACAGAAACACAGATACGCAGTATTTT.

The V gene is TRBV6-2 or TRBV6-3, the J gene TRBJ2-3, with 8 positions matching TRBD2. The CDR3 extends over 15 amino acids. CDR1 is MNHEY and CDR2 is SVGEGT in the germline V gene. Trimming removed 1 base from V and 5 bases from J; junction bases left unmatched: 5. The CDR3 is CASSYLAGLRDTQYF. The CDR3 DNA is TGTGCCAGCAGTTACTTAGCGGGGTTGAGAGATACGCAGTATTTT.

This clonotype was seen repeatedly, ten times or more. V gene TRBV7-9 combines with J gene TRBJ2-7, with D hard to call. CDR1 SEHNR and CDR2 FQNEAQ come from the germline V gene (reference sequence). V was trimmed by 5 bases and J by 3 bases, leaving 8 bases between them. This CDR3 contains 12 residues. The CDR3 reads CASSARNYEQYF. The CDR3 DNA reads TGTGCCAGCAGCGCCAGGAACTACGAGCAGTACTTC.

This clonotype was recorded at least ten times. The CDR3 protein is CASSPDRASEQYF. The DNA for the CDR3 is TGTGCCAGCTCACCGGACAGGGCCTCCGAGCAGTACTTC. The V and J genes are TRBV18 and TRBJ2-7; 8 bases line up with TRBD1. Looked up from germline, CDR1 is KGHSH and CDR2 is LQKENI. This CDR3 is built from 13 residues. Losses at the gene ends were 3 bases for V and 6 bases for J; bases not matched to a gene: 4.

This clonotype was seen a few times. The V and J genes are TRBV20-1 and TRBJ2-5; 9 nucleotides line up with TRBD1. Trimming took 6 bases from V and 3 from J; bases not matched to a gene: 8. Germline CDR1 is DFQATT and CDR2 is SNEGSKA (reference sequence). This CDR3 region has 14 residues. The chain's CDR3 is CSADGQGSEETQYF. The CDR3 bases are TGCAGTGCGGACGGACAGGGGAGCGAAGAGACCCAGTACTTC.

This clonotype was observed many times. This sequence joins TRBV19 and TRBJ2-1, with 11 bases lining up with TRBD1. CDR1 and CDR2 from the germline V gene are LNHDA and SQIVND (reference sequence). V gave up 5 bases and J gave up 6 bases; unmatched junction bases: 6. The CDR3 extends over 15 amino acids. The CDR3 nucleotides read TGTGCCAGTAGTCTCCGGGACAGGGGGGGCAATGAGCAGTTCTTC. This encodes CASSLRDRGGNEQFF.

In its sample, this clonotype was seen many times. The rearrangement uses TRBV29-1 and TRBJ1-1; D is ambiguous. CDR3 length: 12 amino acids. Looked up from germline, CDR1 is SQVTM and CDR2 is ANQGSEA. V was clipped by 2 bases and J by 5 bases, with 9 bases between them. The CDR3: CSVERVETEAFF. The CDR3 region has the DNA TGCAGCGTTGAAAGGGTTGAGACTGAAGCTTTCTTT.

There are many counts of this clonotype. The J gene is TRBJ1-2, the V gene TRBV28, with D maybe TRBD1 (5 bases). CDR1 MDHEN and CDR2 SYDVKM come from the germline V gene. The germline V and J ends were trimmed by 6 bases and 7 bases, with 18 bases remaining between them. The CDR3 covers 14 residues. The CDR3 DNA sequence: TGTGCCAGCAGCCTCTCACCAGAGGGGTCTGGCTACACCTTC. It is translated as CASSLSPEGSGYTF.

There are many counts of this clonotype. The chain joins TRBV11-2 to TRBJ2-7, with 9 bases aligning to TRBD2. This CDR3 is built from 15 residues. V was clipped by 2 bases and J by 2 bases; unmatched bases: 4. Germline loops: CDR1 SGHAT, CDR2 FQNNGV. CDR3 nucleotide sequence: TGTGCCAGCAGCTTATCCCTAGCGGGGACCTACGAGCAGTACTTC. Amino acid sequence: CASSLSLAGTYEQYF.

The chain combines TRBV20-1 with TRBJ2-2, with D perhaps TRBD2 (5 bases). Germline values: CDR1 DFQATT, CDR2 SNEGSKA (reference sequence). The V end was cut by 5 bases, the J end by 5 bases, with 12 bases between. The CDR3 runs 13 residues. Written as DNA, the CDR3 is TGCAGTGCTGCCCCCCCGGGGACCGGGGAGCTGTTTTTT. Translation: CSAAPPGTGELFF.